This T cell receptor beta chain derives from a study of long-term antiretroviral therapy in people with HIV. Study-wide points: The data indicate that diversity increased after ART but remained below transplant donor controls. When set beside controls, HIV repertoires had CDR3 length ranges that were narrower.

CDR3 size: 14 residues. The germline V gene encodes CDR1 SGHRS and CDR2 YFSETQ. The germline V and J ends were trimmed by 0 bases and 0 bases, with 6 bases remaining between them. At the survey level, the v3.0 immunoSEQ assay was run. The method was immunoSEQ multiplex PCR; TCRdb's version includes in-frame clones alone and lacks a portion of them. This table has about 16,000 clones, 88% appearing once. Notes on this clone: Its antigen is unknown.

Specimen: unsorted PBMCs, collected 0.7 years before starting antiretroviral therapy. The TCR originated in a man between 45 and 60 years old with HIV. The chain carries TRBV5-1 and TRBJ2-5; D is possibly TRBD2 (5 bases). CDR3 in DNA: TGCGCCAGCAGCTTGGCGGGGAACCAAGAGACCCAGTACTTC. Protein product: CASSLAGNQETQYF.